A selection of T cell receptor beta chains follows, all from one sample in a study of CD4 T cells in relation to SARS-CoV-2 and coronaviruses. Assay: immunoSEQ multiplex PCR; the TCRdb copy retains only in-frame clones and omits some. The profile shows fewer than 25,000 clones, around 68% of them singletons. Their recognized antigens are unknown. The sequencing sample was made of CD4+ T cells from PBMCs, cultured in vitro. The receptors were sampled from a human donor in good health. Each CDR3 is given with its conserved first and last residue. Each record gives: D gene, CDR3 length, clone size, V gene, J gene, CDR3 DNA, CDR3 protein. The D gene is left open where the match is weak. Size is omitted from some rows. Given values are once, few, many or a class for expanded clones.

D: NA
length: 13
size: few
V: TRBV5-4
J: TRBJ1-2
DNA: TGTGCCAGCAGCACTACAGGGATAAGGGGCTACACCTTC
CDR3: CASSTTGIRGYTF

D: NA
length: 15
size: NA
V: TRBV5-1
J: TRBJ1-5
DNA: TGCGCCAGCAGCTTGAATTATGGGGGAGATCAGCCCCAGCATTTT
CDR3: CASSLNYGGDQPQHF

D: NA
length: 17
size: NA
V: TRBV4-1
J: TRBJ2-5
DNA: TGCGCCAGCAGCCACTTCCAACAGCGAGACGGGAGTGAGACCCAGTACTTC
CDR3: CASSHFQQRDGSETQYF

D: NA
length: 13
size: NA
V: TRBV7-9
J: TRBJ2-7
DNA: TGTGCCAGCAGCCGGGGACGGAACTACGAGCAGTACTTC
CDR3: CASSRGRNYEQYF

D: NA
length: 15
size: NA
V: TRBV5-4
J: TRBJ1-1
DNA: TGTGCCAGCAGCTACCGGGGAGGAATGAACACTGAAGCTTTCTTT
CDR3: CASSYRGGMNTEAFF

D: NA
length: 12
size: NA
V: TRBV7-8
J: TRBJ2-7
DNA: TGTGCCAGCAGCTTAGTGACCTACGAGCAGTACTTC
CDR3: CASSLVTYEQYF

D: NA
length: 13
size: NA
V: TRBV9
J: TRBJ2-3
DNA: TGTGCCAGCAGCGCGGGGGGCACAGATACGCAGTATTTT
CDR3: CASSAGGTDTQYF

D: TRBD2
length: 15
size: NA
V: TRBV19
J: TRBJ2-3
DNA: TGTGCCAGTAGTACCGTGGCGGGAGGGACAGATACGCAGTATTTT
CDR3: CASSTVAGGTDTQYF

D: TRBD2
length: 15
size: NA
V: TRBV2
J: TRBJ2-1
DNA: TGTGCCAGCAGTGAAGGGGGAGGGTACCTTAATGAGCAGTTCTTC
CDR3: CASSEGGGYLNEQFF

D: TRBD2
length: 15
size: NA
V: TRBV5-1
J: TRBJ2-5
DNA: TGCGCCAGCAGTGCCAGCGGGGGTTCGCGAGAGACCCAGTACTTC
CDR3: CASSASGGSRETQYF

D: NA
length: 14
size: NA
V: TRBV27
J: TRBJ2-1
DNA: TGTGCCAGCAGTTTATCTCCCGCGAGCGGTGAGCAGTTCTTC
CDR3: CASSLSPASGEQFF

D: TRBD1
length: 16
size: NA
V: TRBV5-1
J: TRBJ1-6
DNA: TGCGCCAGCAGCTTGGTTGGTGGGGACAGCGATTCACCCCTCCACTTT
CDR3: CASSLVGGDSDSPLHF

D: NA
length: 13
size: NA
V: TRBV7-2
J: TRBJ2-3
DNA: TGTGCCAGCAGCCGCCGGGGTGAGGATACGCAGTATTTT
CDR3: CASSRRGEDTQYF